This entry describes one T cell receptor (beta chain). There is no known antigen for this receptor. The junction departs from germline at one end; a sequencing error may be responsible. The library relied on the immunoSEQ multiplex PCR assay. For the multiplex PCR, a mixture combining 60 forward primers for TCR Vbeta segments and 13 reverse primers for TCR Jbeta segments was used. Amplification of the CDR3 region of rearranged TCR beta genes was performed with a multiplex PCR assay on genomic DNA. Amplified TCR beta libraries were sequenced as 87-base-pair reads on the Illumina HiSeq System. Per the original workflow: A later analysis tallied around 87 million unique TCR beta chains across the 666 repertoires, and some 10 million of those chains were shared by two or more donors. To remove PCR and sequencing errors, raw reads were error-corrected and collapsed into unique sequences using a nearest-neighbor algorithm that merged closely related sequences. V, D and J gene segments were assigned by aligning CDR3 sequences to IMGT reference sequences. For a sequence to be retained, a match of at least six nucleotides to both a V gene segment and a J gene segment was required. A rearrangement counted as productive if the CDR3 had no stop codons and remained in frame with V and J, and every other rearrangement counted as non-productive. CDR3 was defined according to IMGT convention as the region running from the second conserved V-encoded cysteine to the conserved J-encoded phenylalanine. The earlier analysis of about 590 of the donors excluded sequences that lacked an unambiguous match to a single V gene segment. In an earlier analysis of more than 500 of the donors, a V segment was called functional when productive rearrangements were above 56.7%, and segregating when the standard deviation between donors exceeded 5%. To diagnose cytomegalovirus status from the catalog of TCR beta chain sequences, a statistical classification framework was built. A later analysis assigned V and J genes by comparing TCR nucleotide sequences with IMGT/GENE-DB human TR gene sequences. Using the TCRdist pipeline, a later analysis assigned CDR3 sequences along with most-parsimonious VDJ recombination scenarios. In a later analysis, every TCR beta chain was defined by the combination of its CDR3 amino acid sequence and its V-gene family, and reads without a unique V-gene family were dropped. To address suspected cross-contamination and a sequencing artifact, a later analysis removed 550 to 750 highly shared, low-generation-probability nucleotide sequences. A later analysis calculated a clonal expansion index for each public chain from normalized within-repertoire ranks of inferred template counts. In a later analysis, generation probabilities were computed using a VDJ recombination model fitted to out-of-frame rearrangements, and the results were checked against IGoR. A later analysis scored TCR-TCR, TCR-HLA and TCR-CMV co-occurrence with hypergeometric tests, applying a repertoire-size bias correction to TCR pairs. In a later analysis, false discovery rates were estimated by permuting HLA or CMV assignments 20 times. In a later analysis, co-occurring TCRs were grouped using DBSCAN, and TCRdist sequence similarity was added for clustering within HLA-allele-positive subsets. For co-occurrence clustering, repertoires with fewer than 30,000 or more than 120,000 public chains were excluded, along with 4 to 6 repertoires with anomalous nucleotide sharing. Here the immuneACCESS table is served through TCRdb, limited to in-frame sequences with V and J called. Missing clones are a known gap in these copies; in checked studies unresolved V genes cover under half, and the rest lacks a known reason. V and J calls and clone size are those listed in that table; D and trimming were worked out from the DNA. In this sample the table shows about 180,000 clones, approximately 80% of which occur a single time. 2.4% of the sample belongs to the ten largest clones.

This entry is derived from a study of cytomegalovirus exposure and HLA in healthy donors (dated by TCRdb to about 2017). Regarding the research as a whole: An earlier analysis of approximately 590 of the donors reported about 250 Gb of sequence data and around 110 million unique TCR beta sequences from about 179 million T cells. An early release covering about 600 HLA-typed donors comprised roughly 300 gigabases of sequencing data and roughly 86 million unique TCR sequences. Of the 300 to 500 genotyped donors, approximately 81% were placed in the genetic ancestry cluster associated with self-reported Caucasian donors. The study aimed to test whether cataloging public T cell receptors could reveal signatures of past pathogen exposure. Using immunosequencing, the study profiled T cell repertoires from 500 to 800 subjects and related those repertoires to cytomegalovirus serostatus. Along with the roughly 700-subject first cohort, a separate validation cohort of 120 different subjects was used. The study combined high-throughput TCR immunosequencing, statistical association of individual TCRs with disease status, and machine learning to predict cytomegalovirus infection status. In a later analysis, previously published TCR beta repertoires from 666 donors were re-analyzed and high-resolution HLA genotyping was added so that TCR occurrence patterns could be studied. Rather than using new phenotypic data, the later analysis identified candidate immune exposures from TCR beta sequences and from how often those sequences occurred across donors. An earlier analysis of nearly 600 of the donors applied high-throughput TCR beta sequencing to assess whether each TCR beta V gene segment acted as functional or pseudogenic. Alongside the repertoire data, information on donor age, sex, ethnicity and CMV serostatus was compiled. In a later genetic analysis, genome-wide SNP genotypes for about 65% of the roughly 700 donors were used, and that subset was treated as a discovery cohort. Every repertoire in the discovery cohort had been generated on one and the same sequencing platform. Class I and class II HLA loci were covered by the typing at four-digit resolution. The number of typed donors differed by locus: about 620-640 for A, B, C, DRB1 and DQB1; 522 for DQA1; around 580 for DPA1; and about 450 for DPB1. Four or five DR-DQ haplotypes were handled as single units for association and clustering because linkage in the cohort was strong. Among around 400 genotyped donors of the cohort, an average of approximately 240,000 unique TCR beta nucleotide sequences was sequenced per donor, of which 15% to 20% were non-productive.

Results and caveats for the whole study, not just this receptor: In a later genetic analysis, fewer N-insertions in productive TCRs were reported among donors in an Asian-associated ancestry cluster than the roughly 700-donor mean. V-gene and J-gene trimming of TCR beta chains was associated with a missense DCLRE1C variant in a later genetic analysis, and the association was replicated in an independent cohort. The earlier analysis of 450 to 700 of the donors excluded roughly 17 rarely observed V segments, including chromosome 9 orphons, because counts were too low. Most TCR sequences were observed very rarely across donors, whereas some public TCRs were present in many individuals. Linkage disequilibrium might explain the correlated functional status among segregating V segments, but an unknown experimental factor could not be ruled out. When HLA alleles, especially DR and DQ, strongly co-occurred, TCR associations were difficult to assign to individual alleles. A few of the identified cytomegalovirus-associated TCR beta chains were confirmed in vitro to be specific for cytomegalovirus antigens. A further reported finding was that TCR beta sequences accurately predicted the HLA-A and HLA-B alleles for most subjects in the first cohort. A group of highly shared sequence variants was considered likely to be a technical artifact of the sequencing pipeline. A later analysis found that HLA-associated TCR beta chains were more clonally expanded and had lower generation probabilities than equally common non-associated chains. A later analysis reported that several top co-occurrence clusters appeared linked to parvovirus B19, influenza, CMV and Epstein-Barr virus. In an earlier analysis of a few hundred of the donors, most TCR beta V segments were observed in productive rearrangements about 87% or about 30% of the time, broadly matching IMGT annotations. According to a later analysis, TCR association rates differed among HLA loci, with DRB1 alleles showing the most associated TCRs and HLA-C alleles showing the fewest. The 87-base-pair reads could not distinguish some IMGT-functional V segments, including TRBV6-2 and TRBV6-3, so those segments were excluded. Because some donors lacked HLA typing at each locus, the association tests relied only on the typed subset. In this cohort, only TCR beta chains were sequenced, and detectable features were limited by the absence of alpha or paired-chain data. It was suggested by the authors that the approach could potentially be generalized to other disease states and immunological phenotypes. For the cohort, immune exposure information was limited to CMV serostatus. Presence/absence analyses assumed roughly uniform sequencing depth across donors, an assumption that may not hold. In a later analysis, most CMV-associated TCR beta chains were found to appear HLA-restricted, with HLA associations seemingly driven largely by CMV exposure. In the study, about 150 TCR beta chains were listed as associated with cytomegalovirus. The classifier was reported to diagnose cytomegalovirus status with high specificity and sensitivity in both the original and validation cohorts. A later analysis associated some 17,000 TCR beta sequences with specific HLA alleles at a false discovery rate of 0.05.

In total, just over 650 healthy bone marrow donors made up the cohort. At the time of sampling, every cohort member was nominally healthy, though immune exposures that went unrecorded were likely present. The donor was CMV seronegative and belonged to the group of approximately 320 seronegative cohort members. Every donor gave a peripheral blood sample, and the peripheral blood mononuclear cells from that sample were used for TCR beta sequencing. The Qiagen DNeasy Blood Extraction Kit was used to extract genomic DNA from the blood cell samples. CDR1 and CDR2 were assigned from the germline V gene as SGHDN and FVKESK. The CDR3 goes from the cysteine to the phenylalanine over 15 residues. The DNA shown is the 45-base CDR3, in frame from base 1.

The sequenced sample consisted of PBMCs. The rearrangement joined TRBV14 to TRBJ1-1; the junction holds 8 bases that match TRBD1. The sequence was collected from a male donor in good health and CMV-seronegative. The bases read TGTGCCAGCGGCCATTGGACAGGGCAGAACACTGAAGCTTTCTTT. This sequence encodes CASGHWTGQNTEAFF.